The sequence of this T cell receptor beta chain was determined in a study of T cells after yellow fever vaccination. 5'RACE template switching produced TCR cDNA carrying a universal primer site and UMIs. TCRdb processed the 5' RACE reads anew with MiXCR; each CDR3 protein has one entry. The sample lists about 50,000 distinct CDR3 sequences, about 7.4% occurring once. The source is a man aged 18-30 years who received the YFV17D yellow fever vaccine. The sequencing used CD8+ T cells sorted from PBMCs, collected less than 16 days after the first yellow fever vaccination.

The CDR3 protein is CASSALGGSSYNEQFF. CDR3 nucleotide sequence: TGTGCCAGCAGCGCCCTCGGGGGCAGCTCCTACAATGAGCAGTTCTTC. The chain joins TRBV13 to TRBJ2-1; D might be TRBD1 or TRBD2, each matching 6 bases. V was shortened by 5 bases and J by 0 bases, with 14 bases between the two germline ends. The germline CDR1 and CDR2 sequences are PRHDT and FYEKMQ (reference sequence). The CDR3 extends over 16 amino acids.